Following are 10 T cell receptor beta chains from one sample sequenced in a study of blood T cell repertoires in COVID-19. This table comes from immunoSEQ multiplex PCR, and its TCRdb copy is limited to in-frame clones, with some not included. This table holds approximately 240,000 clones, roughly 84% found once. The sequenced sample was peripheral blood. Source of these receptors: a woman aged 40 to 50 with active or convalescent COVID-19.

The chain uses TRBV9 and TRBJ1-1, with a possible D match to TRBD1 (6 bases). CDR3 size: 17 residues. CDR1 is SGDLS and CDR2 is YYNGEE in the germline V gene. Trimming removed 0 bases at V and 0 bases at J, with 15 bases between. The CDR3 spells CASSVGPAGVLNTEAFF. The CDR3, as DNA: TGTGCCAGCAGCGTAGGGCCTGCAGGGGTATTGAACACTGAAGCTTTCTTT.

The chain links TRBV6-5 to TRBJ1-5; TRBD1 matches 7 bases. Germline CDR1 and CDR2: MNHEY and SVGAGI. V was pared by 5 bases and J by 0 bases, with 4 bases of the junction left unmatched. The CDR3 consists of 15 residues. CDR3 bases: TGTGCCAGCAGTACCGGGACAGTTAGCAATCAGCCCCAGCATTTT. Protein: CASSTGTVSNQPQHF.

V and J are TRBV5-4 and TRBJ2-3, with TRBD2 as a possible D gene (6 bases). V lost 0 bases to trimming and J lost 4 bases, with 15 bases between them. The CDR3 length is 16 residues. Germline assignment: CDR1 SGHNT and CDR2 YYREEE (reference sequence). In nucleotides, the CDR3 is TGTGCCAGCAGCTTGGCTGGGCGGGGCCTCTCAGATACGCAGTATTTT. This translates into CASSLAGRGLSDTQYF.

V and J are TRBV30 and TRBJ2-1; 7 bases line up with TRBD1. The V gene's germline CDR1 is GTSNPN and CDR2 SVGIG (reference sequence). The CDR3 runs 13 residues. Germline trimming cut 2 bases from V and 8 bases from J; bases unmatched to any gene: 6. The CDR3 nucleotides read TGTGCCTGGAGTATAGGGGGCGCTGATGAGCAGTTCTTC. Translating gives CAWSIGGADEQFF.

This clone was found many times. The CDR3 DNA is TGTGCCAGCAGCTACGGACAGGCTTTGGACGTC. It codes for CASSYGQALDV. The chain is built from TRBV7-9 and TRBJ2-7; 7 positions agree with TRBD1. This CDR3 region has 11 residues. The germline V gene has CDR1 SEHNR and CDR2 FQNEAQ (reference sequence).

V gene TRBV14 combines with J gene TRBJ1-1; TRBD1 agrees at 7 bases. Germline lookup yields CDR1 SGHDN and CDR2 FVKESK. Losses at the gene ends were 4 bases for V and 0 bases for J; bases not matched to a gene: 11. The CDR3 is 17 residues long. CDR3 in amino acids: CASSPEEGGQLNTEAFF. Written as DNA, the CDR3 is TGTGCCAGCAGCCCCGAGGAGGGGGGACAGCTGAACACTGAAGCTTTCTTT.

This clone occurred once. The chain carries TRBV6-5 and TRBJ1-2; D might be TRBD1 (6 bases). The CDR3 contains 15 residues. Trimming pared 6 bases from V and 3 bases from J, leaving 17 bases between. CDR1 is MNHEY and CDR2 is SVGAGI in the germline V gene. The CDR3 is CASSPQGGSYYGYTF. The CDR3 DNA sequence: TGTGCCAGCAGCCCACAGGGCGGAAGTTACTATGGCTACACCTTC.

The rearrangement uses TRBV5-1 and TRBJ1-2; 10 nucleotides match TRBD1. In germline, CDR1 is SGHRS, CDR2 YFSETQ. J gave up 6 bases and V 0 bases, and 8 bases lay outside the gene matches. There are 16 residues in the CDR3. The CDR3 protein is CASSLAGTGEGNGYTF. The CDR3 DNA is TGCGCCAGCAGCTTGGCTGGGACAGGGGAGGGGAATGGCTACACCTTC.

CDR3 coding DNA: TGTGCCACCAGTGATTCTTGGACAGCTCTACACAATGAGCAGTTCTTC. It is translated as CATSDSWTALHNEQFF. This chain uses TRBV24-1 with TRBJ2-1, with D maybe TRBD1 (6 bases). The CDR3 loop spans 16 amino acids. V gave up 2 bases and J gave up 5 bases, with 15 bases separating them. The germline CDR1 and CDR2 sequences are KGHDR and SFDVKD.

CDR3 nucleotide sequence: TGTGCCAGCAGCCCTAAACCTCCGGGACAGGGGGCATTTTATGGCTACACCTTC. Its protein is CASSPKPPGQGAFYGYTF. This chain uses TRBV7-3 with TRBJ1-2; 12 nucleotides match TRBD1. The J segment lost 5 bases and the V segment lost 5 bases, leaving 15 bases of the junction unmatched. The CDR3 sequence is 18 residues long. Germline-derived CDR1 and CDR2 are SGHTA and FQGTGA.